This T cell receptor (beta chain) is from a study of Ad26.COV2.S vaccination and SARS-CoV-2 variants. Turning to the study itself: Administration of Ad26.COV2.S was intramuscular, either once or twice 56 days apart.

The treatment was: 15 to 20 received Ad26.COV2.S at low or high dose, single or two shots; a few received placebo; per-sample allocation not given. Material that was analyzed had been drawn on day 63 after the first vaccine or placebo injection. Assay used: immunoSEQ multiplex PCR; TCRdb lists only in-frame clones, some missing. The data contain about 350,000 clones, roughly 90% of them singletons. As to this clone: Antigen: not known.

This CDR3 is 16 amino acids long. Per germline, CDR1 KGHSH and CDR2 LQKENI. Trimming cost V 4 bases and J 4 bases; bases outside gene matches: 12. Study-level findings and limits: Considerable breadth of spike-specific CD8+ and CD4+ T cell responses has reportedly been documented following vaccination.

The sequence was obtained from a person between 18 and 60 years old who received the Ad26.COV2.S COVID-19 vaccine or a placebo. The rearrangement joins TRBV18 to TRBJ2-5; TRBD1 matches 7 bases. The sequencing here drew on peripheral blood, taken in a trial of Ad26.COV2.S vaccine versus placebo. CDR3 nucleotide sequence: TGTGCCAGCTCACTAACAGGGGTTCGGGCAGCAGAGACCCAGTACTTC. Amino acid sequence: CASSLTGVRAAETQYF.